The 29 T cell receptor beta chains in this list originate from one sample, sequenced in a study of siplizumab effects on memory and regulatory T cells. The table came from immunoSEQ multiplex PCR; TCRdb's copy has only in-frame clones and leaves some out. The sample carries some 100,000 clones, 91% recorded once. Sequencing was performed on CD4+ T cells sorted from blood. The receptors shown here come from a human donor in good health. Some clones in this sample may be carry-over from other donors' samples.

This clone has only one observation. The CDR3 coding sequence is TGTGCCAGCGGGGGGTATGAGCTGTTTTTT. This translates into CASGGYELFF. This chain links TRBV25-1 with TRBJ2-2, with a possible D match to TRBD2 (6 bases). Trimming left V 8 bases short and J 11 bases short, with 9 bases between. Germline V gives CDR1 MGHDK, CDR2 SYGVNS. The CDR3 has 10 amino acids.

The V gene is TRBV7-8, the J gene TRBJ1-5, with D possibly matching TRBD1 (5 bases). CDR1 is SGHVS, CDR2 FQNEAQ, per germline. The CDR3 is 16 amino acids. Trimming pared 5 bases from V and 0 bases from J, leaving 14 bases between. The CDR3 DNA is TGTGCCAGCAGCCGCTGGGACGGCTCTAGCAATCAGCCCCAGCATTTT. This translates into CASSRWDGSSNQPQHF.

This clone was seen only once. CDR3: CASSPGREYQPQHF. The CDR3 nucleotides read TGTGCCAGCAGCCCGGGACGGGAGTATCAGCCCCAGCATTTT. The chain combines TRBV4-2 with TRBJ1-5, with a tentative D call TRBD1 (5 bases). CDR3 length: 14 residues. CDR1 LGHNA and CDR2 YNFKEQ come from the germline V gene. V lost 4 bases and J lost 5, with 12 bases in between.

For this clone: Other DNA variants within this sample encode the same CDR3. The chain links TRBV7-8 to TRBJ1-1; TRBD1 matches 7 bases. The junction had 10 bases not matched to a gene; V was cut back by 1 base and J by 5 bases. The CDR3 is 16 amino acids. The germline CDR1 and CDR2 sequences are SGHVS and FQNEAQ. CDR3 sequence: CASSLGTGREGTEAFF. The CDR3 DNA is TGTGCCAGCAGCTTAGGGACAGGCCGGGAGGGAACTGAAGCTTTCTTT.

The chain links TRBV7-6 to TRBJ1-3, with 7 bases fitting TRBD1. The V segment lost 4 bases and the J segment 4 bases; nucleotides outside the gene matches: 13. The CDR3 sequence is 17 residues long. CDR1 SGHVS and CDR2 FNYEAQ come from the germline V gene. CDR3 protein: CASSSRQGYGRGNTIYF. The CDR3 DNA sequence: TGTGCCAGCAGCTCTCGACAGGGCTATGGCCGAGGAAACACCATATATTTT.

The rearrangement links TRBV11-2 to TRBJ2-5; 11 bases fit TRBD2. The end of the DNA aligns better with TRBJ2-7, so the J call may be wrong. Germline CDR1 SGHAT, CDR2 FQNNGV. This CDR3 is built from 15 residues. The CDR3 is CASSPRLAGLYEQYF. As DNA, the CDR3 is TGTGCCAGCAGCCCTCGACTAGCGGGGCTATACGAGCAGTACTTC.

The CDR3 DNA reads TGTGCCAGCCAGCGGGGCCCGAACACCGGGGAGCTGTTTTTT. This codes for CASQRGPNTGELFF. The chain uses TRBV9 and TRBJ2-2, with 7 bases fitting TRBD2. Germline V gene data show CDR1 as SGDLS and CDR2 as YYNGEE. V shed 7 bases and J 0 bases; nucleotides not matched to a gene: 3. This CDR3 spans 14 amino acids.

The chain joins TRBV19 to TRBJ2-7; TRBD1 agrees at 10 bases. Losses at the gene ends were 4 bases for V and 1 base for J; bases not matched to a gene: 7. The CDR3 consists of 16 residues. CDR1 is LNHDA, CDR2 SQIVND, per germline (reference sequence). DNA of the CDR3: TGTGCCAGTAGTAAATCACCGGGACAGGGGTCCTACGAGCAGTACTTC. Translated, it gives CASSKSPGQGSYEQYF.

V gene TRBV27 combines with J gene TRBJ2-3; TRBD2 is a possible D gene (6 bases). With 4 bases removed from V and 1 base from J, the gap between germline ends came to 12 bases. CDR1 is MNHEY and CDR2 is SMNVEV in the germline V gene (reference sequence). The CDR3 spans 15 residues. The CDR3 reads CASSSAGFGTDTQYF. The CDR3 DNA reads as TGTGCCAGCAGTTCGGCGGGGTTTGGCACAGATACGCAGTATTTT.

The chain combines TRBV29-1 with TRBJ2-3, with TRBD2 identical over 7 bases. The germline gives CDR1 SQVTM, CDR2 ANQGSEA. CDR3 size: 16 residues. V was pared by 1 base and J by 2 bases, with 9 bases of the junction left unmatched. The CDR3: CSVEGGYRGVTDTQYF. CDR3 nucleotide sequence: TGCAGCGTTGAAGGCGGCTATCGGGGGGTCACAGATACGCAGTATTTT.

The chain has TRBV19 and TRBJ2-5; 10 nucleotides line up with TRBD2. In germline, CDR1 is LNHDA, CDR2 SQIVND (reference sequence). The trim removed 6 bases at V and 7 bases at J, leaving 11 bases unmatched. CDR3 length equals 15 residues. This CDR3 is CASRGTSALGATQYF. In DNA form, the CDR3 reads TGTGCCAGTAGGGGGACTAGCGCCCTCGGGGCGACCCAGTACTTC.

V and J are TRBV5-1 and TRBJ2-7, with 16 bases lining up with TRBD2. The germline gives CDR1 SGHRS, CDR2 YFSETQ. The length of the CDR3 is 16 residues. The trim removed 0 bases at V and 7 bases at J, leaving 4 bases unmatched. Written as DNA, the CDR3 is TGCGCCAGCAGCTTGGCCTCGGGACTAGCGGGAGGGGAGCAGTACTTC. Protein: CASSLASGLAGGEQYF.

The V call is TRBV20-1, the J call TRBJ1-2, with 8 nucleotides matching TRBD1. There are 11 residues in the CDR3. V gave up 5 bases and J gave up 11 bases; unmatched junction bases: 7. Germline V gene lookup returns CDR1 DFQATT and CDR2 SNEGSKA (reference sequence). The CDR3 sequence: CSAPDDRGYTF. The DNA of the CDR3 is TGCAGTGCTCCAGATGACAGGGGTTACACCTTC.

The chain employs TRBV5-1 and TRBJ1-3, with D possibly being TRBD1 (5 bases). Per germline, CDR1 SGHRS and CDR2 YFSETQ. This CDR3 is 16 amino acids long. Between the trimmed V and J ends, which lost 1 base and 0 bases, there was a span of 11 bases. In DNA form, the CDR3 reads TGCGCCAGCAGCTTGACGGGGACGCTCTCTGGAAACACCATATATTTT. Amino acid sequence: CASSLTGTLSGNTIYF.

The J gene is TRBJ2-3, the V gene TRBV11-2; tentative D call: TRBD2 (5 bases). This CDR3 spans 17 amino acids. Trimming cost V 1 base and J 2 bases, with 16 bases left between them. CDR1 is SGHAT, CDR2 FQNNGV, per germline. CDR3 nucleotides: TGTGCCAGCAGCTTAGGCAGACTACTACCTTCCACAGATACGCAGTATTTT. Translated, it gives CASSLGRLLPSTDTQYF.

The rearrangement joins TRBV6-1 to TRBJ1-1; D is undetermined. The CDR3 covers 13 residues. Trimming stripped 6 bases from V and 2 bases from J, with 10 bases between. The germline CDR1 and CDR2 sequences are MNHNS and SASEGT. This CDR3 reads CASRLGINTEAFF. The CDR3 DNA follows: TGTGCCAGCAGGCTCGGGATTAACACTGAAGCTTTCTTT.

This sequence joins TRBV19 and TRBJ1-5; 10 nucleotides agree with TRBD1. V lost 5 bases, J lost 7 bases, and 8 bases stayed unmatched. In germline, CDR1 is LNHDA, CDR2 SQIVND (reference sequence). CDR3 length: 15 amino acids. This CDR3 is CASSVDRGLVQPQHF. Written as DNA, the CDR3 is TGTGCCAGTAGTGTTGACAGGGGGCTGGTCCAGCCCCAGCATTTT.

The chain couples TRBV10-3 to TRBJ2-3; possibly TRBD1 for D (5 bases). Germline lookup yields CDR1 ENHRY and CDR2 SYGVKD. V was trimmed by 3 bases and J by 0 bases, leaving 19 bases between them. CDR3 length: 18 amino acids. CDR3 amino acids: CAISEGQGSSTSTDTQYF. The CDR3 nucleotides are TGTGCCATCAGTGAAGGTCAGGGCTCTTCCACTAGCACAGATACGCAGTATTTT.

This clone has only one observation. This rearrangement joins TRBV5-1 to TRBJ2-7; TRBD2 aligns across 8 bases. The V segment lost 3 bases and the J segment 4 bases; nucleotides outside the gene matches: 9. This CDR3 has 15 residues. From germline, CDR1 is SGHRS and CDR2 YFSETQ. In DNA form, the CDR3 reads TGCGCCAGCAGCTATATAAAGCGGGAGAGTTACGAGCAGTACTTC. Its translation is CASSYIKRESYEQYF.

Written as DNA, the CDR3 is TGTGCCAGTAGTATAAGGGGGGACTACGAGCAGTACTTC. Translation gives CASSIRGDYEQYF. The genes are TRBV19 and TRBJ2-7; tentatively, D is TRBD1 or TRBD2 (6 bases each). With 2 bases removed from V and 3 bases from J, the gap between germline ends came to 8 bases. This CDR3 comprises 13 residues. Germline lookup yields CDR1 LNHDA and CDR2 SQIVND (reference sequence).

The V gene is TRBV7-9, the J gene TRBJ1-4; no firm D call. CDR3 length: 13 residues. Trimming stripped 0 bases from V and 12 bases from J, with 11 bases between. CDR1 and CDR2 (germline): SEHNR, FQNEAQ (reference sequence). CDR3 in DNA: TGTGCCAGCAGCTTAGCGCTCGGAGGAGAACTGTTTTTT. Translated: CASSLALGGELFF.

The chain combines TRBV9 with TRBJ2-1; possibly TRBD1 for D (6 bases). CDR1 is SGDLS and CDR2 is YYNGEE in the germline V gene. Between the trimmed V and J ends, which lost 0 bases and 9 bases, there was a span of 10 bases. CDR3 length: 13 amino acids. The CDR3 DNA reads TGTGCCAGCAGCGTAGTATTAGGGGGTGAGCAGTTCTTC. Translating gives CASSVVLGGEQFF.

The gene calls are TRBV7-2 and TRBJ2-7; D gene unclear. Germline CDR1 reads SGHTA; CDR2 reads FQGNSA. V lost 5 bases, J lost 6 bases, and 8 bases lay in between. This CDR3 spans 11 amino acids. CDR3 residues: CASSRLGEQYF. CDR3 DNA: TGTGCCAGCAGCCGGCTGGGCGAGCAGTACTTC.

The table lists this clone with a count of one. This chain's CDR3 is CASSLAALYNEQFF. The CDR3 DNA reads TGTGCCAGCAGCTTAGCTGCTCTATACAATGAGCAGTTCTTC. The rearrangement joins TRBV7-2 to TRBJ2-1, with D unresolved. CDR1 is SGHTA and CDR2 is FQGNSA in the germline V gene. The CDR3 has 14 amino acids. Trimming took 0 bases from V and 4 from J, leaving 7 bases between them.

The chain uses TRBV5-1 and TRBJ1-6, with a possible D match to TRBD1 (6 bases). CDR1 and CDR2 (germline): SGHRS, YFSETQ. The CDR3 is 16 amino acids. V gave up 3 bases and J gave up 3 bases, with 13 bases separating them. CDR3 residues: CASSSQGPGYNSPLHF. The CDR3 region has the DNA TGCGCCAGCAGCTCGCAGGGGCCGGGCTATAATTCACCCCTCCACTTT.

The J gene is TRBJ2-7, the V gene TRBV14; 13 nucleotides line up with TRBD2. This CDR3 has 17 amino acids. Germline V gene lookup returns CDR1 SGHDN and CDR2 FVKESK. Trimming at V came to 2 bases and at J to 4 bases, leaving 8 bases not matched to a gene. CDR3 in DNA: TGTGCCAGCAGCCAATGGACTAGCGGGAGTCTGGGGTACGAGCAGTACTTC. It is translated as CASSQWTSGSLGYEQYF.

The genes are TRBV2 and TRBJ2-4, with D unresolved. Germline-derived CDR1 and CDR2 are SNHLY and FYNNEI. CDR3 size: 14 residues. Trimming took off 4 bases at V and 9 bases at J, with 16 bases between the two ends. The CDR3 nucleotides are TGTGCCAGCAGTGTGGGTCAAAAATTTGCCATTCAGTACTTC. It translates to CASSVGQKFAIQYF. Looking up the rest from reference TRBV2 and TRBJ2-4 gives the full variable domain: EPEVTQTPSHQVTQMGQEVILRCVPISNHLYFYWYRQILGQKVEFLVSFYNNEISEKSEIFDDQFSVERPDGSNFTLKIRSTKLEDSAMYFCASSVGQKFAIQYFGAGTRLSVL.

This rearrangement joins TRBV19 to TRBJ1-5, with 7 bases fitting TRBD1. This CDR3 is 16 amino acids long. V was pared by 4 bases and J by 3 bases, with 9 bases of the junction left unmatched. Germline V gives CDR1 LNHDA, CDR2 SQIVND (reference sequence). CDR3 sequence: CASSSLTGRDNQPQHF. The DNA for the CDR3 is TGTGCCAGTAGTAGCCTGACAGGGAGGGACAATCAGCCCCAGCATTTT.

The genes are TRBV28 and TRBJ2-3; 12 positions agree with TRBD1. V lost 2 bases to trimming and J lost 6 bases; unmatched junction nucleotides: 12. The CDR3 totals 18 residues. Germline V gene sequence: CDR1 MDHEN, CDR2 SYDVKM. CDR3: CASSLIGTGGRGTDTQYF. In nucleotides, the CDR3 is TGTGCCAGCAGTTTAATCGGGACAGGGGGCCGGGGAACGGATACGCAGTATTTT.